This T cell receptor (beta chain) was found in a study of neoadjuvant nivolumab and ipilimumab in lung cancer. Study-wide findings and caveats: A small number of samples were TCR sequenced. TCR richness and clonality were higher in tumors than adjacent uninvolved lung.

Concerning this clone: The antigen is unknown.

Only in-frame clones appear in the TCRdb table, and some are missing; sequencing was by immunoSEQ multiplex PCR. Of approximately 29,000 clones in the sample, 90% were seen once. Trimming took off 7 bases at V and 0 bases at J, with 19 bases between the two ends. Looked up from germline, CDR1 is MNHEY and CDR2 is SMNVEV (reference sequence). This CDR3 is built from 16 residues. The receptor comes from an adult with non-small cell lung cancer. The sample in question was peripheral blood, obtained after neoadjuvant nivolumab, alone or with ipilimumab, at or shortly before surgery. This chain joins TRBV27 and TRBJ2-7, with D maybe TRBD1 (5 bases). For the CDR3, the DNA is TGTGCCAGCACCGACCTCAAGGGGTTCCGCTCCTACGAGCAGTACTTC. Its protein product is CASTDLKGFRSYEQYF.